These T cell receptor beta chains were read from a single sample in a study of PD-1 blockade in classical Hodgkin lymphoma. Clones were sequenced by immunoSEQ multiplex PCR, and TCRdb holds only the in-frame ones, with some missing. The data show tens of thousands of clones, roughly 90% seen once. Sequenced sample: CD4+ T cells from blood. The receptors shown here come from a human donor with classical Hodgkin lymphoma. Each CDR3 is given with its conserved first and last residue. The order of the fields is J gene, clone size, D gene, V gene, CDR3 protein, CDR3 DNA. The D gene is left open where the match is weak. For some rows the clone size is stated as once, few or many, or as a class when expanded; others skip it.

J gene: TRBJ1-1; clone size: .; D gene: .; V gene: TRBV19; CDR3 protein: CASSIGKGSNTEAFF; CDR3 DNA: TGTGCCAGTAGTATAGGGAAGGGGTCGAACACTGAAGCTTTCTTT
J gene: TRBJ2-2; clone size: once; D gene: .; V gene: TRBV5-1; CDR3 protein: CASRRGLNTGELFF; CDR3 DNA: TGCGCCAGCAGGAGAGGGCTTAACACCGGGGAGCTGTTTTTT
J gene: TRBJ2-1; clone size: .; D gene: .; V gene: TRBV10-3; CDR3 protein: CAINRLGDGEQFF; CDR3 DNA: TGTGCCATCAACCGCCTAGGGGATGGTGAGCAGTTCTTC
J gene: TRBJ2-1; clone size: .; D gene: TRBD2; V gene: TRBV10-1; CDR3 protein: CASSRGLGNEQFF; CDR3 DNA: TGCGCCAGCAGTCGGGGACTAGGCAATGAGCAGTTCTTC
J gene: TRBJ1-2; clone size: few; D gene: TRBD1; V gene: TRBV6-5; CDR3 protein: CASRIDRDYGYTF; CDR3 DNA: TGTGCCAGCAGGATAGACAGGGACTATGGCTACACCTTC
J gene: TRBJ1-1; clone size: once; D gene: TRBD1; V gene: TRBV7-2; CDR3 protein: CASSVRTGGYTEAFF; CDR3 DNA: TGTGCCAGCAGCGTCCGGACAGGAGGGTACACTGAAGCTTTCTTT
J gene: TRBJ2-7; clone size: .; D gene: .; V gene: TRBV29-1; CDR3 protein: CSVDGQGSYEQYF; CDR3 DNA: TGCAGCGTTGATGGGCAGGGATCCTACGAGCAGTACTTC
J gene: TRBJ2-5; clone size: .; D gene: .; V gene: TRBV15; CDR3 protein: CATSRDPGEAETQYF; CDR3 DNA: TGTGCCACCAGCAGAGATCCAGGGGAGGCGGAGACCCAGTACTTC
J gene: TRBJ2-2; clone size: .; D gene: TRBD2; V gene: TRBV7-2; CDR3 protein: CASSKNSAGLSGELFF; CDR3 DNA: TGTGCCAGCAGCAAAAATTCAGCGGGACTATCCGGGGAGCTGTTTTTT
J gene: TRBJ1-4; clone size: .; D gene: TRBD1; V gene: TRBV28; CDR3 protein: CASTLLGQGASKLFF; CDR3 DNA: TGTGCCAGCACCTTACTAGGACAGGGGGCCTCGAAACTGTTTTTT
J gene: TRBJ2-1; clone size: .; D gene: .; V gene: TRBV28; CDR3 protein: CASSSGGLAAYNEQFF; CDR3 DNA: TGTGCCAGCAGTTCTGGGGGGCTAGCGGCCTACAATGAGCAGTTCTTC
J gene: TRBJ2-2; clone size: .; D gene: TRBD2; V gene: TRBV25-1; CDR3 protein: CASTPTSGSYTGELFF; CDR3 DNA: TGTGCCAGCACTCCGACTAGCGGGAGTTACACCGGGGAGCTGTTTTTT
J gene: TRBJ1-1; clone size: .; D gene: .; V gene: TRBV7-2; CDR3 protein: CASSLTAGENTEAFF; CDR3 DNA: TGTGCCAGCAGCTTAACCGCAGGGGAAAACACTGAAGCTTTCTTT
J gene: TRBJ1-5; clone size: .; D gene: .; V gene: TRBV10-3; CDR3 protein: CAISAQVSGNLNQPQHF; CDR3 DNA: TGTGCCATCAGTGCTCAGGTATCCGGGAACCTGAATCAGCCCCAGCATTTT
J gene: TRBJ1-1; clone size: .; D gene: .; V gene: TRBV19; CDR3 protein: CASSMWATMNTEAFF; CDR3 DNA: TGTGCCAGTAGTATGTGGGCAACGATGAACACTGAAGCTTTCTTT
J gene: TRBJ1-1; clone size: .; D gene: .; V gene: TRBV6-5; CDR3 protein: CASSRRGTEAFF; CDR3 DNA: TGTGCCAGCAGTAGACGTGGAACTGAAGCTTTCTTT
J gene: TRBJ2-2; clone size: once; D gene: .; V gene: TRBV19; CDR3 protein: CASSKIHKTGELFF; CDR3 DNA: TGTGCCAGTAGTAAAATACATAAGACCGGGGAGCTGTTTTTT